Listed here is a single TCR beta chain. Its antigen remains undetermined. The record has no base qualities; no much larger clone is one base away. The sample comes from a study of T cells of healthy individuals (dated by TCRdb to 2016 to 2019). The library came from 5' RACE. Sequencing was carried out with an Illumina MiSeq. TCRdb cleaned the public reads at Q25 with fastp, built clones with MiXCR and kept in-frame beta chains. Rows are combined by CDR3 protein, so each entry shows the most common genes and DNA. In this sample the table shows 45,000 to 60,000 distinct CDR3 sequences, approximately 14% of which occur a single time. Roughly a sixth of the sample is taken by the ten largest. Per the germline V gene, SGHRS is the CDR1 and YFSETQ is the CDR2. Including the terminal cysteine and phenylalanine, the CDR3 comprises 16 residues. Only the CDR3 portion is preserved as DNA: 48 bases, with reading frame beginning at the first base. V is clipped by 2 bases and J by 0 bases, and the sequence between their germline boundaries is 12 bases long.

This clonotype was obtained from a human donor in good health. This sequence uses TRBV5-1 and TRBJ2-1, with the D gene not confidently named. The CDR3 in this case is CASSLTRLDSYNEQFF. The DNA reads as follows: TGCGCCAGCAGCTTAACCAGGCTCGACTCCTACAATGAGCAGTTCTTC.